The T cell receptor (beta chain) under discussion was sequenced for a study of control samples from healthy donors and cancer patients. This clone appeared once. This CDR3 spans 13 amino acids. Germline values: CDR1 SGDLS, CDR2 YYNGEE. V was pared by 6 bases and J by 3 bases, with 10 bases between. Sequencing was performed with immunoSEQ multiplex PCR; in TCRdb, only in-frame clones are kept and a portion is missing. There are about 140,000 clones in the sample; around 86% occur only once, and roughly 5% lies in the top ten. Specimen: blood. J is TRBJ1-3 and V is TRBV9; tentatively, D is TRBD1 (5 bases). The receptor's source is a young man in good health. CDR3 loop: CASTEGNGNTIYF. CDR3 DNA: TGTGCCAGCACGGAGGGGAATGGAAACACCATATATTTT.